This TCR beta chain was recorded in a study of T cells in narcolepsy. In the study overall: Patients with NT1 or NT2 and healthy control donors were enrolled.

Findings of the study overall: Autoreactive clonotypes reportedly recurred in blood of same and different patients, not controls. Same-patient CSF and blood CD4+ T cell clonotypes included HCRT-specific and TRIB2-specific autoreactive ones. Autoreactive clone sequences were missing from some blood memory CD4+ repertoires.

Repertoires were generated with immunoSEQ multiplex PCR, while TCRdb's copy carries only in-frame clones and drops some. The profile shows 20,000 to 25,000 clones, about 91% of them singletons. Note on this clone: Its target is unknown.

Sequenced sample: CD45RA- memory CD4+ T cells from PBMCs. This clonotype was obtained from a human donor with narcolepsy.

This CDR3 reads CASSLADRGGTDTQYF. CDR3 in DNA: TGCGCCAGCAGCTTGGCCGACAGGGGAGGGACAGATACGCAGTATTTT. The V call is TRBV5-1, the J call TRBJ2-3; weak D call: TRBD1 (8 bases). CDR1 is SGHRS and CDR2 is YFSETQ in the germline V gene. This CDR3 is built from 16 residues. With 0 bases removed from V and 3 bases from J, the gap between germline ends came to 14 bases.